One and the same sample provided the 27 T cell receptor beta chains below, sequenced in a study of T cells in Graves' hyperthyroidism and ophthalmopathy. Researchers amplified the TCR beta CDR3 regions from RNA transcripts. Carried out on the TCR CDR3, a first-round RT-PCR used the HTBI primer set. TCRdb reprocessed the multiplex PCR reads with MiXCR, giving one entry per CDR3 protein. The table records over 300,000 distinct CDR3 sequences, around 14% of them present only once. Input material: blood. The receptors were sampled from a woman in her fifties or sixties with Graves' hyperthyroidism.

This clonotype was found many times. The chain has TRBV28 and TRBJ2-3, with TRBD1 as a possible D gene (5 bases). V was cut by 5 bases and J by 1 base, with 13 bases left in between. Germline CDR1 MDHEN, CDR2 SYDVKM. The CDR3 consists of 15 residues. The CDR3 spells CASSGIRARTDTQYF. The CDR3 DNA sequence: TGTGCCAGCAGTGGCATCAGGGCTCGCACAGATACGCAGTATTTT.

This clonotype was picked up many times. The chain combines TRBV5-5 with TRBJ1-5; no firm D call. V was clipped by 5 bases and J by 7 bases, with 13 bases between them. Germline V gene sequence: CDR1 SGHKS, CDR2 YYEKEE (reference sequence). CDR3 length: 13 amino acids. The DNA of the CDR3 is TGTGCCAGCAGTTTAGAAGGTAGACAGCCCCAGCATTTT. It specifies CASSLEGRQPQHF. Supplemented by reference TRBV5-5 and TRBJ1-5, the full variable domain reads DAGVTQSPTHLIKTRGQQVTLRCSPISGHKSVSWYQQVLGQGPQFIFQYYEKEERGRGNFPDRFSARQFPNYSSELNVNALLLGDSALYLCASSLEGRQPQHFGDGTRLSIL.

In its sample, this clonotype was seen a few times. V is TRBV4-2 and J is TRBJ2-7; a possible D gene is TRBD2 (6 bases). Germline CDR1 LGHNA, CDR2 YNFKEQ. The V gene lost 4 bases and the J gene lost 0 bases, with 16 bases spanning the gap. The CDR3 spans 16 residues. The chain's CDR3 is CASSRDGGLVSYEQYF. The CDR3 DNA reads as TGTGCCAGCAGCCGAGATGGGGGACTGGTCTCCTACGAGCAGTACTTC.

V gene TRBV10-3 combines with J gene TRBJ2-1; D not resolved. The germline V gene has CDR1 ENHRY and CDR2 SYGVKD. The CDR3 has 13 residues. Trimming stripped 6 bases from V and 15 bases from J, with 21 bases between. CDR3 bases: TGTGCCATCAGGACTTTAGTTTGGCCTATACCGTTCTTC. Residues: CAIRTLVWPIPFF.

This clonotype was observed a handful of times. V and J are TRBV29-1 and TRBJ2-1; D is ambiguous. V was cut by 3 bases and J by 8 bases, with 5 bases left in between. The CDR3 loop spans 10 amino acids. Germline V gene data show CDR1 as SQVTM and CDR2 as ANQGSEA. The CDR3 loop is CSVDFDEQFF. The CDR3 DNA reads as TGCAGCGTTGATTTCGATGAGCAGTTCTTC.

The chain joins TRBV5-6 to TRBJ2-2; no firm D call. The CDR3 loop spans 15 amino acids. Trimming took off 7 bases at V and 4 bases at J, with 17 bases between the two ends. The germline V gene has CDR1 SGHDT and CDR2 YYEEEE. CDR3 sequence: CASRAAVRATGELFF. The CDR3 DNA follows: TGTGCCAGCCGGGCAGCCGTGAGAGCCACCGGGGAGCTGTTTTTT.

This clonotype was recorded many times. The chain uses TRBV20-1 and TRBJ2-3, with 7 bases lining up with TRBD1. Germline lookup yields CDR1 DFQATT and CDR2 SNEGSKA (reference sequence). The CDR3 length is 11 residues. The DNA of the CDR3 is TGCAGGCAGACAGGGTGGGATACGCAGTATTTT. Translating gives CRQTGWDTQYF.

The V gene is TRBV24-1, the J gene TRBJ2-1; TRBD2 matches 11 bases. The J segment lost 15 bases and the V segment lost 5 bases, leaving 8 bases of the junction unmatched. From germline, CDR1 is KGHDR and CDR2 SFDVKD. The CDR3 loop spans 13 amino acids. CDR3 in DNA: TGTGCCACCAGTGCCCTACTAGCGGGAGTACTGTTCTTC. It codes for CATSALLAGVLFF.

This clonotype was counted at least ten times. The chain has TRBV10-3 and TRBJ1-2, with D maybe TRBD1 (5 bases). The V gene lost 3 bases and the J gene lost 4 bases, with 21 bases spanning the gap. The length of the CDR3 is 17 residues. The V gene's germline CDR1 is ENHRY and CDR2 SYGVKD. CDR3 residues: CAISDLGGDRRIYGYTF. Here the CDR3 DNA reads TGTGCCATCAGTGATCTGGGAGGGGACCGACGAATCTATGGCTACACCTTC.

This clonotype was counted at least ten times. This chain connects TRBV20-1 to TRBJ1-1, with TRBD1 matching 8 bases. V lost 6 bases and J lost 11; bases outside the gene matches: 14. Germline values: CDR1 DFQATT, CDR2 SNEGSKA (reference sequence). This CDR3 contains 13 residues. The CDR3 DNA is TGCAGTGCCCTCGTGCGCAGGGGGCGATTGGCTTTCTTT. Translating it yields CSALVRRGRLAFF.

About this clonotype itself: A much bigger clone sits one base away, suggesting this may be a read error. The chain combines TRBV4-2 with TRBJ2-7, with 9 bases aligning to TRBD2. This CDR3 has 15 residues. In germline, CDR1 is LGHNA, CDR2 YNFKEQ. The junction had 0 bases not matched to a gene; V was cut back by 0 bases and J by 0 bases. The CDR3: CASSQELAGSYEQYF. The CDR3 DNA reads as TGTGCCAGCAGCCAAGAACTAGCGGGCTCCTACGAGCAGTACTTC.

This clonotype was counted at least ten times. This chain links TRBV30 with TRBJ2-5; 7 nucleotides agree with TRBD2. In germline, CDR1 is GTSNPN, CDR2 SVGIG (reference sequence). Germline trimming cut 0 bases from V and 5 bases from J; bases unmatched to any gene: 3. The CDR3 has 13 amino acids. The CDR3 reads CAWSVVGGETQYF. The CDR3 region has the DNA TGTGCCTGGAGTGTAGTGGGGGGGGAGACCCAGTACTTC. The variable domain in full, completed from reference TRBV30 and TRBJ2-5, reads SQTIHQWPATLVQPVGSPLSLECTVEGTSNPNLYWYRQAAGRGLQLLFYSVGIGQISSEVPQNLSASRPQDRQFILSSKKLLLSDSGFYLCAWSVVGGETQYFGPGTRLLVL.

Comment on this clonotype: One base away lies a much larger clone, so this may be a sequencing read error. V and J are TRBV3-1 and TRBJ2-3; D is unclear. V lost 7 bases, J lost 0 bases, and 11 bases lay in between. The germline V gene has CDR1 LGHDT and CDR2 YNNKEL (reference sequence). The CDR3 totals 14 residues. DNA of the CDR3: TGTGCCAGCACCCTCTATACTAGCACAGATACGCAGTATTTT. Translated: CASTLYTSTDTQYF.

This clonotype showed up many times. The V call is TRBV28, the J call TRBJ2-5, with D possibly matching TRBD1 (6 bases). V was pared by 7 bases and J by 2 bases, with 11 bases between. Per germline, CDR1 MDHEN and CDR2 SYDVKM. There are 13 residues in the CDR3. CDR3 residues: CASNNGQQETQYF. The CDR3 DNA sequence: TGTGCCAGCAATAACGGACAGCAAGAGACCCAGTACTTC.

The CDR3 is CASRPGTGYNEQFF. The CDR3 bases are TGCGCCAGCAGGCCCGGGACAGGCTACAATGAGCAGTTCTTC. This chain links TRBV10-1 with TRBJ2-1; 8 bases are a match to TRBD1. With V trimmed by 6 bases and J by 3 bases, 4 bases remained unmatched. The CDR3 sequence is 14 residues long. Germline V gene data show CDR1 as WNHNN and CDR2 as SYGVQD (reference sequence).

Concerning this clonotype: One base away lies a much larger clone, so this may be a sequencing read error. The chain links TRBV28 to TRBJ2-1; D may be TRBD2 (6 bases). The CDR3 loop spans 16 amino acids. The germline V and J ends were trimmed by 5 bases and 10 bases, with 24 bases remaining between them. Germline V gene sequence: CDR1 MDHEN, CDR2 SYDVKM. The CDR3 DNA reads TGTGCCAGCAGTCCACAGCAGGAGGGAGAGTACTACGAGCAGTTCTTC. This encodes CASSPQQEGEYYEQFF. The full variable domain, with the rest looked up from reference TRBV28 and TRBJ2-1, is DVKVTQSSRYLVKRTGEKVFLECVQDMDHENMFWYRQDPGLGLRLIYFSYDVKMKEKGDIPEGYSVSREKKERFSLILESASTNQTSMYLCASSPQQEGEYYEQFFGPGTRLTVL.

In its sample, this clonotype was seen many times. The J gene is TRBJ1-2, the V gene TRBV13; TRBD1 aligns across 7 bases. Germline values: CDR1 PRHDT, CDR2 FYEKMQ (reference sequence). The CDR3 is 16 residues long. The ends lost 5 bases at V and 0 bases at J; junction bases unmatched: 9. CDR3 nucleotide sequence: TGTGCCAGCAGCCCCACCGGGACAGTTACTAACTATGGCTACACCTTC. This gives the protein CASSPTGTVTNYGYTF.

This clonotype has at least ten counts. The chain uses TRBV12-3 or TRBV12-4 and TRBJ2-5; 7 bases match TRBD2. J was trimmed by 1 base and V by 5 bases; bases with no gene match: 4. This CDR3 has 14 residues. The CDR3 is CASSRTSAQETQYF. In nucleotides, the CDR3 is TGTGCCAGCAGTCGCACTAGCGCCCAAGAGACCCAGTACTTC.

In its sample, this clonotype was seen many times. The genes are TRBV20-1 and TRBJ2-1, with a weak D call TRBD2 (5 bases). The V gene's germline CDR1 is DFQATT and CDR2 SNEGSKA (reference sequence). The CDR3 has 15 amino acids. The V gene lost 3 bases and the J gene lost 3 bases, with 15 bases spanning the gap. CDR3 protein: CSARRRPEGYNEQFF. CDR3 DNA: TGCAGTGCTAGGCGCCGACCAGAGGGCTACAATGAGCAGTTCTTC.

This clonotype showed up many times. The rearrangement joins TRBV7-9 to TRBJ2-7; D not resolved. Trimming removed 5 bases from V and 6 bases from J, with 11 bases in between. CDR1 and CDR2 (germline): SEHNR, FQNEAQ (reference sequence). The CDR3 has 12 amino acids. The CDR3 protein is CASSIDHSEQYF. In DNA form, the CDR3 reads TGTGCCAGCAGCATTGACCATTCCGAGCAGTACTTC. Variable domain in full (rest from reference TRBV7-9 and TRBJ2-7): DTGVSQNPRHKITKRGQNVTFRCDPISEHNRLYWYRQTLGQGPEFLTYFQNEAQLEKSRLLSDRFSAERPKGSFSTLEIQRTEQGDSAMYLCASSIDHSEQYFGPGTRLTVT.

The CDR3: CASSLVWGSSYEQYF. CDR3 bases: TGTGCCAGCAGCTTAGTTTGGGGCTCCTCCTACGAGCAGTACTTC. The chain carries TRBV7-9 and TRBJ2-7; D is possibly TRBD1 (5 bases). Germline CDR1 SEHNR, CDR2 FQNEAQ (reference sequence). The V end lost 1 base, the J end lost 0 bases, and 10 bases lay between the germline ends. The CDR3 consists of 15 residues.

This rearrangement joins TRBV11-2 to TRBJ2-1, with 10 bases identical to TRBD2. The CDR3 covers 16 residues. The germline gives CDR1 SGHAT, CDR2 FQNNGV. V lost 2 bases to trimming and J lost 7 bases; unmatched junction nucleotides: 8. The CDR3 here is CASSLLASGSRNEQFF. The DNA of the CDR3 is TGTGCCAGCAGCTTACTTGCTAGCGGGAGTAGGAATGAGCAGTTCTTC.

This chain connects TRBV20-1 to TRBJ2-7; 9 bases agree with TRBD2. The CDR3 length is 15 residues. Trimming at V came to 1 base and at J to 1 base, leaving 5 bases not matched to a gene. CDR1 is DFQATT and CDR2 is SNEGSKA in the germline V gene (reference sequence). In DNA, the CDR3 is TGCAGTGCTAGAGGACGGGCGGGGGGGTCCTACGAGCAGTACTTC. Its translation is CSARGRAGGSYEQYF.

This clonotype was recorded many times. The chain has TRBV28 and TRBJ2-7; D gene ambiguous. Trimming took 2 bases from V and 0 from J, leaving 8 bases between them. Germline V gives CDR1 MDHEN, CDR2 SYDVKM. This CDR3 comprises 14 residues. For the CDR3, the DNA is TGTGCCAGCAGTTTAGTCTGGAGCTCCTACGAGCAGTACTTC. It yields the protein CASSLVWSSYEQYF.

This clonotype came up many times. V gene TRBV20-1 combines with J gene TRBJ2-5, with TRBD1 matching over 9 bases. The CDR3 length is 16 residues. Per the germline V gene, CDR1 is DFQATT and CDR2 is SNEGSKA (reference sequence). Trimming took 5 bases from V and 2 from J; bases not matched to a gene: 12. This chain's CDR3 is CSAGYTGGGFQETQYF. For the CDR3, the DNA is TGCAGTGCTGGCTATACAGGGGGCGGTTTTCAAGAGACCCAGTACTTC.

This clonotype occurred a few times. The rearrangement joins TRBV12-3 or TRBV12-4 to TRBJ2-7; D is undetermined. With 3 bases removed from V and 2 bases from J, the gap between germline ends came to 11 bases. This CDR3 has 14 residues. CDR3 sequence reads: CASSLEVGAYEQYF. CDR3 bases: TGTGCCAGCAGTTTGGAAGTCGGAGCCTACGAGCAGTACTTC.

The gene calls are TRBV20-1 and TRBJ2-3, with a possible D match to TRBD2 (6 bases). The V gene's germline CDR1 is DFQATT and CDR2 SNEGSKA (reference sequence). There are 15 residues in the CDR3. The germline V and J ends were trimmed by 7 bases and 5 bases, with 22 bases remaining between them. CDR3 protein: CSGRGSGGIKDTQYF. As DNA, the CDR3 is TGCAGTGGCCGAGGGTCGGGCGGGATAAAAGATACGCAGTATTTT.